This T cell receptor beta chain was sequenced in a study of T-cell reconstitution after alpha-beta-depleted transplantation in children. Trimming removed 5 bases from V and 8 bases from J; junction bases left unmatched: 4. The germline gives CDR1 MDHEN, CDR2 SYDVKM. The CDR3 has 13 residues. Unique molecular identifiers were incorporated during preparation of the TCRbeta library. TCRdb re-called the PCR reads with MiXCR, one entry per CDR3 protein. The sample has about 610,000 distinct CDR3 sequences, about 10% seen once; the top ten hold 3.5% to 5%. The sequence came from a human donor who donated a stem cell graft to a child with acute myeloid leukemia. This specimen was PBMCs from the stem cell graft donor, taken from the stem cell graft. V is TRBV28 and J is TRBJ2-2; 8 bases align to TRBD2. CDR3 residues: CASSTGLAGELFF. In DNA, the CDR3 is TGTGCCAGCAGTACTGGACTAGCAGGGGAGCTGTTTTTT.